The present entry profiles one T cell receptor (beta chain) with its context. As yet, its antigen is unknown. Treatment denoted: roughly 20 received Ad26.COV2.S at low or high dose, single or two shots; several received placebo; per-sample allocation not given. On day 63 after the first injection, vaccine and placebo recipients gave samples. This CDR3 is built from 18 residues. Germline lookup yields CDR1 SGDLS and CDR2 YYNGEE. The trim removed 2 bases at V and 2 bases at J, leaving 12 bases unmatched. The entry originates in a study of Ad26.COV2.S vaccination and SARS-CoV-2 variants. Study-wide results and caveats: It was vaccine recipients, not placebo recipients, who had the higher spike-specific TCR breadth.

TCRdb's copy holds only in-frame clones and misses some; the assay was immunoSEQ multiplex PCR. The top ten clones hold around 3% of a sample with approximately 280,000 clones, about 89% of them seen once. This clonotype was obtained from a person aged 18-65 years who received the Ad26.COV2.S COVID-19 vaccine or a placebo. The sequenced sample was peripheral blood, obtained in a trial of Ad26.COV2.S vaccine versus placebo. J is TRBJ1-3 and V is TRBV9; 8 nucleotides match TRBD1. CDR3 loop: CASSVGQGAYWAGNTIYF. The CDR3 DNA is TGTGCCAGCAGCGTGGGTCAGGGGGCGTACTGGGCTGGAAACACCATATATTTT.